The 26 T cell receptor beta chains in this list originate from one sample, sequenced in a study of cytomegalovirus exposure and HLA in healthy donors. PCR was performed using 60 Vbeta and 13 Jbeta primers. Sequencing was performed with immunoSEQ multiplex PCR; in TCRdb, only in-frame clones are kept and a portion is missing. The sample holds tens of thousands of clones, almost 85% seen once. The source material was PBMCs. These receptors all stem from a man between 18 and 29 years old in good health and CMV-seronegative.

The chain recombines TRBV6-5 with TRBJ2-7, with a weak D call TRBD1 (5 bases). This CDR3 spans 14 amino acids. V shed 0 bases and J shed 3 bases, with 9 bases lying between them. Germline V lookup: CDR1 MNHEY, CDR2 SVGAGI. For the CDR3, the DNA is TGTGCCAGCAGTTACTCCCAGGGTTACTACGAGCAGTACTTC. Translated, it gives CASSYSQGYYEQYF.

The chain joins TRBV30 to TRBJ2-7, with D hard to call. This CDR3 region has 12 residues. Germline lookup yields CDR1 GTSNPN and CDR2 SVGIG (reference sequence). Trimming removed 6 bases at V and 0 bases at J, with 9 bases between. The CDR3: CACHRVSYEQYF. CDR3 in DNA: TGTGCCTGTCACAGAGTCTCCTACGAGCAGTACTTC.

The chain combines TRBV18 with TRBJ2-7; 8 nucleotides match TRBD1. The J segment lost 6 bases and the V segment lost 6 bases, leaving 7 bases of the junction unmatched. Germline lookup yields CDR1 KGHSH and CDR2 LQKENI. The CDR3 covers 13 residues. CDR3 loop: CASSWTGSGEQYF. Written as DNA, the CDR3 is TGTGCCAGCTCCTGGACAGGGAGTGGCGAGCAGTACTTC.

This chain uses TRBV7-9 with TRBJ2-1; D is possibly TRBD2 (6 bases). Trimming took 1 base from V and 8 from J, leaving 15 bases between them. The CDR3 contains 15 residues. Germline V gene sequence: CDR1 SEHNR, CDR2 FQNEAQ (reference sequence). As DNA, the CDR3 is TGTGCCAGCAGCTTAGTAGGGGCAGGGACTGATGAGCAGTTCTTC. It translates to CASSLVGAGTDEQFF.

About this clone: The same CDR3 is also encoded by other DNA sequences in this sample. The CDR3 nucleotides read TGTGCCTGGAGTAACTCCAACAGGGAGAGGTACGATGAAAAACTGTTTTTT. This codes for CAWSNSNRERYDEKLFF. This sequence joins TRBV30 and TRBJ1-4; the D gene is possibly TRBD1 (6 bases). With 2 bases removed from V and 6 bases from J, the gap between germline ends came to 22 bases. Germline V gives CDR1 GTSNPN, CDR2 SVGIG (reference sequence). This CDR3 is 17 amino acids long.

This clone is a singleton in its sample. V gene TRBV19 combines with J gene TRBJ1-4, with 10 bases fitting TRBD1. The CDR3 is made up of 15 amino acids. J was trimmed by 3 bases and V by 4 bases; bases with no gene match: 2. CDR1 is LNHDA, CDR2 SQIVND, per germline (reference sequence). DNA of the CDR3: TGTGCCAGTAGTAAAGGACAGGGGGCTAATGAAAAACTGTTTTTT. Its translation is CASSKGQGANEKLFF.

V usage is TRBV7-3 and J usage is TRBJ1-2, with D unclear. The CDR3 is 12 amino acids. Germline CDR1 is SGHTA and CDR2 is FQGTGA. V was cut by 1 base and J by 8 bases, with 8 bases left in between. This CDR3 is CASSLIPGGYTF. The CDR3, as DNA: TGTGCCAGCAGCTTAATACCGGGGGGCTACACCTTC.

The chain is built from TRBV4-2 and TRBJ1-1; D ambiguous. Looked up from germline, CDR1 is LGHNA and CDR2 is YNFKEQ. The CDR3 totals 17 residues. The ends were cut back, 3 bases at V and 4 bases at J, with 21 bases in the middle. CDR3 DNA: TGTGCCAGCAGCCACCCGAATGGAGAGGGTCTGACCACTGAAGCTTTCTTT. As protein: CASSHPNGEGLTTEAFF.

The chain employs TRBV5-6 and TRBJ2-1; 10 nucleotides match TRBD1. Germline trimming cut 4 bases from V and 10 bases from J; bases unmatched to any gene: 11. The length of the CDR3 is 15 residues. Germline V gene sequence: CDR1 SGHDT, CDR2 YYEEEE. CDR3 nucleotides: TGTGCCAGCAGCCAGGAGAGGACAGGGGGGAGGGAGCAGTTCTTC. This gives the protein CASSQERTGGREQFF.

The chain joins TRBV7-2 to TRBJ2-7; D perhaps matches TRBD1 (6 bases). The germline V gene has CDR1 SGHTA and CDR2 FQGNSA. The CDR3 runs 15 residues. V was clipped by 3 bases and J by 2 bases, with 14 bases between them. The CDR3 spells CASSFPGHMAYEQYF. The CDR3 nucleotides read TGTGCCAGCAGCTTCCCGGGACACATGGCCTACGAGCAGTACTTC.

A few counts support this clone. V usage is TRBV30 and J usage is TRBJ2-5; D is unresolved. The CDR3 contains 13 residues. Germline lookup yields CDR1 GTSNPN and CDR2 SVGIG (reference sequence). Trimming cost V 3 bases and J 0 bases, with 8 bases left between them. For the CDR3, the DNA is TGTGCCTGGAGGAGGCAGTACCAAGAGACCCAGTACTTC. Translated: CAWRRQYQETQYF.

This clone has only a few counts. This rearrangement joins TRBV27 to TRBJ1-5, with a tentative D call TRBD1 (6 bases). Germline V CDR1 and CDR2: MNHEY, SMNVEV (reference sequence). CDR3 length: 16 amino acids. Trimming stripped 7 bases from V and 2 bases from J, with 18 bases between. The CDR3: CASTWGEGVGNQPQHF. The CDR3 DNA reads as TGTGCCAGCACTTGGGGGGAGGGGGTGGGCAATCAGCCCCAGCATTTT.

This clone was recorded a few times. The J gene is TRBJ2-7, the V gene TRBV4-3, with 10 bases lining up with TRBD1. This CDR3 comprises 17 residues. Germline CDR1 is LGHNA and CDR2 is YSLEER. Unmatched junction bases numbered 9, after V lost 0 bases and J lost 4 bases. CDR3 region: CASSQDIDPGQGYEQYF. CDR3 DNA: TGCGCCAGCAGCCAAGATATAGATCCGGGACAGGGGTACGAGCAGTACTTC.

J is TRBJ2-1 and V is TRBV4-3, with 8 bases aligning to TRBD1. The CDR3 contains 17 residues. Germline lookup yields CDR1 LGHNA and CDR2 YSLEER. Losses at the gene ends were 0 bases for V and 4 bases for J; bases not matched to a gene: 8. CDR3 DNA: TGCGCCAGCAGCCAAGAAAGCGGACAGGGCAATTACAATGAGCAGTTCTTC. Its translation: CASSQESGQGNYNEQFF.

CDR3 amino acids: CASSPGQETQYF. The CDR3 region has the DNA TGCGCCAGCAGCCCCGGTCAAGAGACCCAGTACTTC. The chain carries TRBV5-1 and TRBJ2-5; D gene unclear. CDR1 is SGHRS, CDR2 YFSETQ, per germline. The length of the CDR3 is 12 residues. V was shortened by 4 bases and J by 2 bases, with 6 bases between the two germline ends. The full variable domain, its missing parts supplied by reference TRBV5-1 and TRBJ2-5, is KAGVTQTPRYLIKTRGQQVTLSCSPISGHRSVSWYQQTPGQGLQFLFEYFSETQRNKGNFPGRFSGRQFSNSRSEMNVSTLELGDSALYLCASSPGQETQYFGPGTRLLVL.

The chain uses TRBV4-1 and TRBJ2-2; 9 bases fit TRBD2. CDR1 MGHRA and CDR2 YSYEKL come from the germline V gene. CDR3 size: 19 residues. The junction had 11 bases not matched to a gene; V was cut back by 0 bases and J by 3 bases. The chain's CDR3 is CASSQENSGSMTYTGELFF. CDR3 nucleotide sequence: TGCGCCAGCAGCCAAGAGAATAGCGGGAGTATGACGTACACCGGGGAGCTGTTTTTT.

The genes are TRBV6-1 and TRBJ2-5; the match to TRBD1 covers 7 bases. Unmatched junction bases numbered 9, after V lost 6 bases and J lost 5 bases. This CDR3 contains 14 residues. Looked up from germline, CDR1 is MNHNS and CDR2 is SASEGT. The CDR3, as DNA: TGTGCCAGCAGAAGACAGGGTTTATACGAGACCCAGTACTTC. Translating it yields CASRRQGLYETQYF.

The gene calls are TRBV18 and TRBJ2-7; TRBD2 matches at 15 bases. This CDR3 region has 17 residues. The V gene end was trimmed by 0 bases and the J gene end by 2 bases; junction bases not matched to a gene: 2. Germline V gene sequence: CDR1 KGHSH, CDR2 LQKENI. The DNA for the CDR3 is TGTGCCAGCTCACCACCGGGACTAGCGGGAGGAACCTACGAGCAGTACTTC. Translation: CASSPPGLAGGTYEQYF.

The gene calls are TRBV5-4 and TRBJ1-1; maybe TRBD1 (6 bases). The V gene lost 4 bases and the J gene lost 2 bases, with 18 bases spanning the gap. The germline CDR1 and CDR2 sequences are SGHNT and YYREEE (reference sequence). CDR3 length: 16 residues. The CDR3 region has the DNA TGTGCCAGCAGCCGTTCTCTTACAGGGACAAACACTGAAGCTTTCTTT. Translation: CASSRSLTGTNTEAFF.

The gene calls are TRBV4-1 and TRBJ2-7; 10 bases match TRBD2. CDR3 size: 14 residues. Germline CDR1 reads MGHRA; CDR2 reads YSYEKL. Unmatched junction bases numbered 3, after V lost 3 bases and J lost 4 bases. CDR3 in DNA: TGCGCCAGCAGCCAGGGACTAGCGCTGTACGAGCAGTACTTC. It is translated as CASSQGLALYEQYF.

V and J are TRBV2 and TRBJ2-4; 9 bases line up with TRBD1. V shed 4 bases, J shed 1 base, and the junction held 5 bases outside the gene matches. Germline lookup yields CDR1 SNHLY and CDR2 FYNNEI. The CDR3 contains 16 residues. The CDR3 nucleotides are TGTGCCAGCAGTGGTCCCGGGACAGGGGCCAAAAACATTCAGTACTTC. It codes for CASSGPGTGAKNIQYF.

In its sample, this clone was seen once. V gene TRBV9 combines with J gene TRBJ2-7, with D perhaps TRBD2 (7 bases). The CDR3 runs to 16 residues. Germline CDR1 is SGDLS and CDR2 is YYNGEE. The V end lost 0 bases, the J end lost 1 base, and 14 bases lay between the germline ends. CDR3 protein: CASSVADGGTSYEQYF. The CDR3 region has the DNA TGTGCCAGCAGCGTAGCAGACGGGGGGACATCCTACGAGCAGTACTTC.

This chain joins TRBV6-5 and TRBJ1-2; possible D gene TRBD1, 6 bases. The CDR3 contains 15 residues. Deletions cut 1 base from V and 4 bases from J, with 13 bases between. CDR1 MNHEY and CDR2 SVGAGI come from the germline V gene. This CDR3 is CASSYFGEGGYGYTF. In DNA, the CDR3 is TGTGCCAGCAGTTACTTCGGGGAGGGGGGCTATGGCTACACCTTC.

The rearrangement links TRBV11-2 to TRBJ1-6; D might be TRBD1 (5 bases). This CDR3 is built from 14 residues. Germline assignment: CDR1 SGHAT and CDR2 FQNNGV. V lost 6 bases, J lost 6 bases, and 12 bases lay in between. The CDR3 protein is CASRPGSANSPLHF. For the CDR3, the DNA is TGTGCCAGCAGACCAGGGTCGGCTAATTCACCCCTCCACTTT.

The chain carries TRBV4-1 and TRBJ1-2, with D tentatively TRBD1 (6 bases). Trimming removed 4 bases from V and 4 bases from J, with 19 bases in between. The CDR3 is made up of 16 amino acids. The germline V gene has CDR1 MGHRA and CDR2 YSYEKL. CDR3 residues: CASSLTEGRGLYGYTF. CDR3 sequence (DNA): TGCGCCAGCAGCCTGACAGAAGGCAGGGGTCTCTATGGCTACACCTTC.

The genes are TRBV29-1 and TRBJ2-7; TRBD2 matches at 8 bases. Germline V gives CDR1 SQVTM, CDR2 ANQGSEA. V dropped 0 bases and J dropped 1; count of bases not matched to a gene: 8. This CDR3 is built from 16 residues. CDR3: CSVEDRGGSHSYEQYF. CDR3 sequence (DNA): TGCAGCGTTGAAGATCGGGGGGGGTCCCATTCCTACGAGCAGTACTTC.